A single TCR beta chain is shown here with its context. Its antigen specificity is not known. No much larger clonotype is one base removed from it; base qualities were not supplied. The collaborating institutions used their own protocols to collect whole blood in K2EDTA tubes. For TCRbeta analysis, collaborators shipped samples in one of three forms: frozen whole blood, isolated PBMCs, or DNA extracted from either of those sample types. The immunoSEQ Assay, a bias-controlled multiplex PCR, was used to amplify TCRbeta CDR3 regions from genomic DNA. Turning to the authors' computational methods: The number of nucleated cells in each sample was estimated from the amplification of reference gene primers within the assay. To quantify the absolute abundance of each unique TCRbeta CDR3 rearrangement, sequence reads were collapsed and filtered. For each sample, productive Simpson clonality was calculated as the square root of Simpson's diversity index across productive rearrangements. Held by TCRdb, this immuneACCESS table contains in-frame sequences only and omits some clones. Under half of the omission traces to an unresolved V gene where checked; the cause of the rest is unknown. The V and J calls and clone size were taken over from that table, and D and trimming were inferred from the DNA. This sample is represented by fewer than 200,000 clones; around 85% of them were singletons. 8% to 10% of the sample is held by the ten biggest clonotypes.

The CDR3 holds 14 amino acids from the cysteine to the phenylalanine. The entry retains the CDR3 DNA only, 42 bases that are in frame from base 1. CDR1 and CDR2, per the germline V gene (reference sequence), are MNHEY and SMNVEV. V is shortened by 2 bases, J by 6 bases, and the region joining them spans 10 bases. The entry originates in a study of blood T cell repertoires in COVID-19 (dated by TCRdb to about 2020). With respect to the entire study: Collaborator samples came from the United States, Italy and Spain and covered acute and convalescent phases of COVID-19. The material from the prospective study consisted of cDNA or gDNA derived from T cells, B-cell-depleted T cells, or PBMCs. The dataset comprised deeply sampled blood TCRbeta repertoires from subjects exposed to, actively infected with, or recovered from COVID-19. A freely available public database, intended as a resource for researchers studying the immune response to SARS-CoV-2, is where the repertoires were released. Samples came from the ongoing ImmuneRACE study (first 160 participants) plus 1,254 subjects from 6 global collaborators. The sample metadata nearly always contained a de-identified subject ID, COVID-19 status, age in years and sex. Where available, HLA class I and class II types were obtained from metadata supplied by the sample provider rather than from assay-based typing. The study at large found these results: The quantity of clinical and demographic metadata differed by source and by participant and was supplied without curation.

The receptor's source is a man aged 50-59 years with active or convalescent COVID-19. The sample taken for sequencing was peripheral blood. In this chain, TRBV27 is recombined with TRBJ1-4; the D gene is not confidently resolved. The CDR3 has the sequence CASSLGPRDEKLFF. The DNA sequence is TGTGCCAGCAGTTTAGGTCCGAGGGATGAAAAACTGTTTTTT. With the rest looked up from the reference TRBV27 and TRBJ1-4 genes rather than sequenced, the full variable domain is EAQVTQNPRYLITVTGKKLTVTCSQNMNHEYMSWYRQDPGLGLRQIYYSMNVEVTDKGDVPEGYKVSRKEKRNFPLILESPSPNQTSLYFCASSLGPRDEKLFFGSGTQLSVL.